This TCR beta chain was obtained from a study of blood T cell repertoires in COVID-19. Looking at the study overall: There were acute and convalescent COVID-19 samples, and they came from the United States, Italy and Spain. T cells, B-cell-depleted T cells, or PBMCs provided the cDNA or gDNA that served as material.

Per germline, CDR1 SGHDT and CDR2 YYEEEE. This CDR3 has 14 amino acids. V shed 2 bases and J shed 6 bases, with 11 bases lying between them. Study processing details: Nucleated cell number was recorded as an estimate derived from reference gene primer amplification. TCRdb's table, derived via immunoSEQ multiplex PCR, lists solely in-frame clones and lacks some. The D gene and trimming were derived from the DNA, and the V and J assignments and clone size from that table. The sample shows around 270,000 clones, around 84% of them seen only once. Sequencing was done on a sample of peripheral blood. This chain links TRBV5-6 with TRBJ2-2; possible D gene TRBD1, 6 bases. The clonotype originates from a man in his sixties with acute or convalescent COVID-19. CDR3 sequence: CASSLITGPGELFF. The CDR3 DNA follows: TGTGCCAGCAGCTTAATCACAGGGCCCGGGGAGCTGTTTTTT.